One sample yielded the 8 T cell receptor beta chains listed below, sequenced in a study of shared clonotypes between healthy human individuals. TCRdb's table, derived via immunoSEQ multiplex PCR, lists solely in-frame clones and lacks some. The table shows about 2.3 million clones, with 85% to 95% occurring only once. The sample taken for sequencing was naive CD4+ T cells from PBMCs. Subset: CD45RA+ positively selected. All receptors come from a man aged 18 to 35 in good health. Some clones in this sample may be carry-over from other donors' samples.

The V and J genes are TRBV27 and TRBJ2-7; TRBD1 agrees at 9 bases. The CDR3 is 16 residues long. Per germline, CDR1 MNHEY and CDR2 SMNVEV (reference sequence). The V segment lost 4 bases and the J segment 5 bases; nucleotides outside the gene matches: 12. As DNA, the CDR3 is TGTGCCAGCAGTTCGCTCAGCCGGGACAGGGTTAACGAGCAGTACTTC. Translation gives CASSSLSRDRVNEQYF.

This chain uses TRBV7-9 with TRBJ2-7; 9 nucleotides match TRBD1. This CDR3 comprises 15 residues. Unmatched junction bases numbered 3, after V lost 2 bases and J lost 1 base. CDR1 and CDR2 from the germline V gene are SEHNR and FQNEAQ (reference sequence). The CDR3 protein is CASSLTGGGSYEQYF. DNA of the CDR3: TGTGCCAGCAGCTTAACAGGGGGCGGGTCCTACGAGCAGTACTTC.

V gene TRBV12-5 combines with J gene TRBJ2-3; D possibly uses TRBD1 or TRBD2 (5 bases each). Trimming shortened V by 3 bases and J by 5 bases, and 15 bases separated the two germline ends. This CDR3 contains 15 residues. Per germline, CDR1 LGHNT and CDR2 FRNRAP. The CDR3 nucleotides are TGTGCTAGTGGTTTTGGGGAGTGGGGCGGAGATACGCAGTATTTT. It codes for CASGFGEWGGDTQYF. The full variable domain, rest sourced from reference TRBV12-5 and TRBJ2-3, is DARVTQTPRHKVTEMGQEVTMRCQPILGHNTVFWYRQTMMQGLELLAYFRNRAPLDDSGMPKDRFSAEMPDATLATLKIQPSEPRDSAVYFCASGFGEWGGDTQYFGPGTRLTVL.

V usage is TRBV5-5 and J usage is TRBJ1-1, with no clear D. Germline CDR1 SGHKS, CDR2 YYEKEE (reference sequence). Trimming took 4 bases from V and 1 from J, leaving 14 bases between them. CDR3 length equals 15 residues. CDR3 DNA sequence: TGTGCCAGCAGCACGTTGTTGTCCAAGAACACTGAAGCTTTCTTT. Translating it yields CASSTLLSKNTEAFF. Together with reference TRBV5-5 and TRBJ1-1, the CDR3 gives the full variable domain: DAGVTQSPTHLIKTRGQQVTLRCSPISGHKSVSWYQQVLGQGPQFIFQYYEKEERGRGNFPDRFSARQFPNYSSELNVNALLLGDSALYLCASSTLLSKNTEAFFGQGTRLTVV.

This clone occurred a few times. This chain joins TRBV10-3 and TRBJ1-1, with D perhaps TRBD1 (6 bases). The CDR3 covers 14 residues. Germline CDR1 ENHRY, CDR2 SYGVKD. Trimming took 0 bases from V and 4 from J, leaving 9 bases between them. This CDR3 is CAISESGGGTEAFF. DNA of the CDR3: TGTGCCATCAGTGAGTCTGGAGGGGGCACTGAAGCTTTCTTT.

The J gene is TRBJ1-4, the V gene TRBV11-2; 9 bases align to TRBD1. This CDR3 spans 17 amino acids. The germline V gene encodes CDR1 SGHAT and CDR2 FQNNGV. V was clipped by 0 bases and J by 8 bases; unmatched bases: 10. Here the CDR3 reads CASSLDPRTGAEEKLFF. CDR3 nucleotide sequence: TGTGCCAGCAGCTTAGACCCCAGGACAGGGGCGGAAGAAAAACTGTTTTTT.

The gene calls are TRBV15 and TRBJ2-7; D possibly matches TRBD1 or TRBD2 (6 bases each). V was shortened by 4 bases and J by 2 bases, with 18 bases between the two germline ends. CDR3 length: 16 residues. From germline, CDR1 is LNHNV and CDR2 YYDKDF (reference sequence). This CDR3 is CATSTPGATVTYEQYF. The CDR3 nucleotides are TGTGCCACCAGCACCCCGGGGGCTACGGTGACCTACGAGCAGTACTTC.

The chain employs TRBV5-1 and TRBJ1-5; D perhaps matches TRBD1 (5 bases). Germline assignment: CDR1 SGHRS and CDR2 YFSETQ. Trimming shortened V by 0 bases and J by 6 bases, and 10 bases separated the two germline ends. CDR3 length: 14 residues. CDR3 in DNA: TGCGCCAGCAGCTTGGCGGGGGAGGGTCAGCCCCAGCATTTT. Residues: CASSLAGEGQPQHF.